A selection of T cell receptor beta chains follows, all from one sample in a study of blood T cell repertoires in COVID-19. Using immunoSEQ multiplex PCR, the repertoire was profiled, and TCRdb retains in-frame clones only, with some absent. Seen here are over 50,000 clones, approximately 88% observed once, and the top ten hold 3.5%. The sequencing input was peripheral blood. Receptors originate from a man aged 50-60 years with active COVID-19. CDR3s include the opening cysteine and the closing phenylalanine or tryptophan. D genes are given only for firm matches.

V,D,CDR3
TRBV6-5,.,CASSYSSQGNGYTF
TRBV5-1,TRBD1,CASSPRDRGTGELFF
TRBV4-3,.,CASSQSLREDTEAFF
TRBV6-5,.,CASTGRENQPQHF
TRBV11-3,.,CASSLHRLTEAFF
TRBV5-1,TRBD2,CASSPGTSGEEQYF
TRBV5-1,TRBD1,CASSNRDSSYEQYF
TRBV19,TRBD1,CASTDRGGYGYTF
TRBV7-8,TRBD1,CASSRTGGREQYF
TRBV12-2,.,CASRSSQGQKNTEAFF
TRBV18,.,CASSPGLEETQYF
TRBV5-4,.,CASSLGGGTYEQYF
TRBV6-6,.,CASNGLGVTEAFF
TRBV28,.,CASSAISTGAYEQYF
TRBV7-9,TRBD1,CASSPGQGGWKNEQFF
TRBV19,.,CASTLQATNYGYTF
TRBV6-5,TRBD2,CASSSTSGYSEQYF
TRBV6-6,.,CASSYSAGNTEAFF
TRBV11-3,TRBD1,CASSSGQGTDTQYF
TRBV9,TRBD1,CASSPTGKEETQYF
TRBV19,TRBD1,CASSAQGNYGYTF
TRBV29-1,.,CSVGRTDYGYTF
TRBV15,.,CATSRRIPGEAFF
TRBV6-1,.,CASSEPGLTNEKLFF
TRBV7-9,TRBD1,CASSNGQGAEKLFF
TRBV5-1,.,CASSLDSRGGTQYF
TRBV11-2,.,CASSGLSAYEQYF
TRBV6-5,.,CASRRDSGSEAFF
TRBV14,.,CASSQWGLDPRDTEAFF
TRBV7-8,TRBD1,CASSLEEKGQGYEQYF
TRBV5-1,TRBD1,CASSLGDRNQPQHF
TRBV19,.,CASSLQGSGNTIYF
TRBV6-5,.,CASNQPGTQEETQYF
TRBV5-6,TRBD1,CASSFEGAEQYF
TRBV10-3,TRBD1,CAIRPGTDSYEQYF
TRBV10-3,.,CAISDRRGVYF
TRBV6-5,.,CASSQWGGKYGYTF
TRBV19,TRBD2,CASSIEGLDSGANVLTF
TRBV19,.,CASSIRGNQPQHF
TRBV19,TRBD1,CASSPGTAYNEQFF